Listed here are 9 T cell receptor beta chains from one sample, sequenced in a study of T cell responses to AZD1222 COVID-19 vaccine. Here immunoSEQ multiplex PCR was the method, and the copy in TCRdb shows in-frame clones only, minus some. Of around 200,000 clones listed, 70% to 90% are singletons. The source was peripheral blood, collected 28 days after the second AZD1222 dose. The receptors stem from an adult who received the AZD1222 COVID-19 vaccine.

The chain joins TRBV18 to TRBJ2-7; 9 bases are shared with TRBD1. Germline loops: CDR1 KGHSH, CDR2 LQKENI. The V and J ends lost 3 bases and 6 bases, in that order; junction bases with no gene match: 9. The CDR3 length is 15 residues. The CDR3 loop is CASSPPDRGVTEQYF. CDR3 nucleotide sequence: TGTGCCAGCTCACCCCCGGACAGGGGAGTTACCGAGCAGTACTTC.

The V gene is TRBV4-3, the J gene TRBJ2-7, with D possibly being TRBD2 (5 bases). V lost 0 bases to trimming and J lost 7 bases, with 19 bases between them. The CDR3 is made up of 16 amino acids. CDR1 is LGHNA and CDR2 is YSLEER in the germline V gene. CDR3 DNA: TGCGCCAGCAGCCAAGATGGGAGCAGGACGGGTGGAGAGCAGTACTTC. Protein: CASSQDGSRTGGEQYF.

This chain links TRBV4-1 with TRBJ1-2; the D gene is possibly TRBD1 (6 bases). The ends were cut back, 6 bases at V and 4 bases at J, with 21 bases in the middle. The CDR3 consists of 16 residues. Per germline, CDR1 MGHRA and CDR2 YSYEKL. The CDR3 spells CASRPLGTTTTYGYTF. The CDR3 bases are TGCGCCAGCAGACCTCTCGGGACAACAACTACCTATGGCTACACCTTC.

The V and J genes are TRBV20-1 and TRBJ1-2; no firm D call. V was shortened by 4 bases and J by 0 bases, with 3 bases between the two germline ends. The CDR3 spans 11 residues. Germline V gene sequence: CDR1 DFQATT, CDR2 SNEGSKA (reference sequence). For the CDR3, the DNA is TGCAGTGCTAATCCTAACTATGGCTACACCTTC. Its translation: CSANPNYGYTF.

This clone was seen only a few times. The V gene is TRBV7-8, the J gene TRBJ2-1; 8 nucleotides line up with TRBD2. This CDR3 region has 13 residues. CDR1 is SGHVS, CDR2 FQNEAQ, per germline. After removal of 1 base from V and 10 bases from J, the junction contained 3 bases not matched to a gene. CDR3 region: CASSLVPSGEQFF. The CDR3 DNA reads TGTGCCAGCAGCTTAGTCCCTAGCGGGGAGCAGTTCTTC.

The chain employs TRBV5-1 and TRBJ1-1; D possibly corresponds to TRBD1 (5 bases). The ends were cut back, 0 bases at V and 4 bases at J, with 10 bases in the middle. The CDR3 is made up of 14 amino acids. Germline V CDR1 and CDR2: SGHRS, YFSETQ. The CDR3 coding sequence is TGCGCCAGCAGCTTGGTAGGGGAGAGCACTGAAGCTTTCTTT. Translating it yields CASSLVGESTEAFF.

The chain links TRBV6-5 to TRBJ2-7, with 9 bases that match TRBD1. V shed 6 bases and J 1 base; nucleotides not matched to a gene: 4. Per germline, CDR1 MNHEY and CDR2 SVGAGI. The CDR3 is 14 residues long. The CDR3 region is CASRAGQGSYEQYF. The CDR3 DNA follows: TGTGCCAGCAGGGCGGGACAGGGATCCTACGAGCAGTACTTC.

The chain has TRBV19 and TRBJ1-1; no definite D call. Germline V lookup: CDR1 LNHDA, CDR2 SQIVND (reference sequence). V lost 8 bases, J lost 2 bases, and 9 bases lay in between. The CDR3 is 12 residues long. In DNA, the CDR3 is TGTGCCAGTCGAAGGCCCAACACTGAAGCTTTCTTT. Protein sequence: CASRRPNTEAFF.

This chain links TRBV5-6 with TRBJ2-2; no reliable D call. Germline CDR1 is SGHDT and CDR2 is YYEEEE. V was shortened by 0 bases and J by 1 base, with 4 bases between the two germline ends. This CDR3 has 14 residues. The CDR3 bases are TGTGCCAGCAGCTTGGTGCAGAACACCGGGGAGCTGTTTTTT. It translates to CASSLVQNTGELFF.